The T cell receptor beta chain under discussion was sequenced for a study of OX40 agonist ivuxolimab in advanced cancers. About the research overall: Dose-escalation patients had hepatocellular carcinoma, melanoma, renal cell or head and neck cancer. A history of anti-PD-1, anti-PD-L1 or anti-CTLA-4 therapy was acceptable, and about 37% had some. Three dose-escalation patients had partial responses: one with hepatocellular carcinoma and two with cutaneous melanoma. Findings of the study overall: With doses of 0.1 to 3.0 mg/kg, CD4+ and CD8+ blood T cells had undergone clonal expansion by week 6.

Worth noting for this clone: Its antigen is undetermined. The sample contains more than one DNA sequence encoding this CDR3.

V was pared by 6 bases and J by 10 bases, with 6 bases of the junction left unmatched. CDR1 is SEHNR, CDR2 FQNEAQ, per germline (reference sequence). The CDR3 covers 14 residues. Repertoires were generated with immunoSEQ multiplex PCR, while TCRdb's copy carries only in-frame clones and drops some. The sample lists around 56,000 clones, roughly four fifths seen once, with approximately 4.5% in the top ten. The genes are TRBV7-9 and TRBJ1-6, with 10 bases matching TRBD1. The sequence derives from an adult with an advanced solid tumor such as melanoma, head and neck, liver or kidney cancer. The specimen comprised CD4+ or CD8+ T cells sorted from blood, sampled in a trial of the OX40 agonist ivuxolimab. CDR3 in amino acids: CASSRDRGLSPLHF. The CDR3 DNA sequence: TGTGCCAGCAGTCGTGACAGGGGGCTGTCACCCCTCCACTTT.